This T cell receptor beta chain was obtained from a study of blood T cell repertoires in COVID-19. In the study overall: T cells, B-cell-depleted T cells, or PBMCs supplied cDNA or gDNA.

V lost 8 bases, J lost 3 bases, and 3 bases stayed unmatched. The CDR3 runs 12 residues. CDR1 SGHRS and CDR2 YFSETQ come from the germline V gene. This clone showed up just a few times. As handled by the study authors: Estimated nucleated cell counts came from reference gene primer amplification. The assay was immunoSEQ multiplex PCR, and TCRdb's table has in-frame clones only and misses some. That table furnishes V, J and clone size, whereas the DNA furnished D and trimming. The table has some 90,000 clones, roughly 80% seen once. The chain combines TRBV5-1 with TRBJ2-7; 9 bases align to TRBD1. The sequencing input was peripheral blood. This clonotype was sampled from a human donor in a cohort sampled during active COVID-19. CDR3 in DNA: TGCGCCAGTCCGGGACAGGGCTACGAGCAGTACTTC. Amino acid sequence: CASPGQGYEQYF.